This record looks at one T cell receptor beta chain sequence and its context. Antigen specificity is unknown. TCRdb keeps only in-frame clones here, not all; method: immunoSEQ multiplex PCR. The repertoire holds about 94,000 clones, with roughly 85% as singletons. This entry comes from a study of radiotherapy plus CTLA-4 blockade in lung cancer. Study overall: Objective responses arose in about 17% of patients, and under 40% experienced disease control.

The CDR3 runs to 12 residues. Trimming took off 2 bases at V and 9 bases at J, with 8 bases between the two ends. CDR1 is LNHDA and CDR2 is SQIVND in the germline V gene (reference sequence). General study results and limits: After radiotherapy and ipilimumab, tumor-derived clones expanded in peripheral blood.

Specimen: peripheral blood, collected from a patient treated with radiotherapy plus ipilimumab. The rearrangement joins TRBV19 to TRBJ2-1; D uncertain. The sequence derives from a human donor with non-small cell lung cancer that progressed on radiotherapy plus ipilimumab. CDR3 bases: TGTGCCAGTAGTATAAATGTCGGTGAGCAGTTCTTC. This sequence encodes CASSINVGEQFF.